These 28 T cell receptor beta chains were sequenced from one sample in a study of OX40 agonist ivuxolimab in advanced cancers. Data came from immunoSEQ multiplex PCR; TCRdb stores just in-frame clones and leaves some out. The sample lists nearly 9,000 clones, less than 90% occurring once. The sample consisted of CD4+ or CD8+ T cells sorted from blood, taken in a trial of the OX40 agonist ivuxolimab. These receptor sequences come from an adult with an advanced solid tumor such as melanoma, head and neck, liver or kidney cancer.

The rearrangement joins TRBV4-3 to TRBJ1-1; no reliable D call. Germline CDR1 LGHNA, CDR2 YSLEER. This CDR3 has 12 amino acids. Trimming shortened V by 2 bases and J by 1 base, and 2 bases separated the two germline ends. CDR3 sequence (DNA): TGCGCCAGCAGCCAAAAGAACACTGAAGCTTTCTTT. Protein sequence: CASSQKNTEAFF.

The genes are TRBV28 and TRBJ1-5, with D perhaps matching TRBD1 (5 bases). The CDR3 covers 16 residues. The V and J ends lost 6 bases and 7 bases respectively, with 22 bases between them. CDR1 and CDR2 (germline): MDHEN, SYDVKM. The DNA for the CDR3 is TGTGCCAGCAGAGTTAGGGGCGGGGAGAGCAGGCAGCCCCAGCATTTT. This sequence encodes CASRVRGGESRQPQHF.

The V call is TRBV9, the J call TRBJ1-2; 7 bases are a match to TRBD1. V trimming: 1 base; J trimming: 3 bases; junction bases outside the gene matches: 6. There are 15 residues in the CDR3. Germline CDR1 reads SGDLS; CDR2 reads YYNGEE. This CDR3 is CASSVKGGLDYGYTF. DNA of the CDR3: TGTGCCAGCAGCGTAAAAGGGGGCTTAGACTATGGCTACACCTTC.

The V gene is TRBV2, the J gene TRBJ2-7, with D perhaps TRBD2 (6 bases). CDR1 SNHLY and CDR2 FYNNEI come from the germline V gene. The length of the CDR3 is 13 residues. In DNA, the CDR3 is TGTGTCCTAGGAGGGAGGCAGTACAACGAGCAGTACTTC. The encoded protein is CVLGGRQYNEQYF. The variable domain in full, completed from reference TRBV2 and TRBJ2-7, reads EPEVTQTPSHQVTQMGQEVILRCVPISNHLYFYWYRQILGQKVEFLVSFYNNEISEKSEIFDDQFSVERPDGSNFTLKIRSTKLEDSAMYFCVLGGRQYNEQYFGPGTRLTVT.

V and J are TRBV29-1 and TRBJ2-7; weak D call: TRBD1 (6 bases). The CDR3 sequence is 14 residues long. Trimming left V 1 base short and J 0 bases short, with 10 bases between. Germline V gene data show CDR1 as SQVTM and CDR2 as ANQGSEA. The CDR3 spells CSVEGGQSSYEQYF. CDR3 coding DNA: TGCAGCGTTGAAGGGGGGCAGAGCTCCTACGAGCAGTACTTC.

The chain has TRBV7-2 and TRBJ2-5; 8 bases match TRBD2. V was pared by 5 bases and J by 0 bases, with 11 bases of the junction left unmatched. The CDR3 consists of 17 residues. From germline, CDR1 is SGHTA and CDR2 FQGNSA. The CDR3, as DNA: TGTGCCAGCAGCCTCCGGCTAGCGGGCCTAGACCAAGAGACCCAGTACTTC. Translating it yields CASSLRLAGLDQETQYF.

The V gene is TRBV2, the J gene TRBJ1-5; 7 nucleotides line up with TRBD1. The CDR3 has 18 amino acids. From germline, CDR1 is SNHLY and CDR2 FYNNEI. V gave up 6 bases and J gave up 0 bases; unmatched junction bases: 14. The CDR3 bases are TGTGCCAGCAGCCGAAGCCGGGACAGAGAAACTAGCAATCAGCCCCAGCATTTT. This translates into CASSRSRDRETSNQPQHF.

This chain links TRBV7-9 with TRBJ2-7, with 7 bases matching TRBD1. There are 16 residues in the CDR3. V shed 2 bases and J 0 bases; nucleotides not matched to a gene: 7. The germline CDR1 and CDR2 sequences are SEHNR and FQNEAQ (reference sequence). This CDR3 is CASSLPRQGSSYEQYF. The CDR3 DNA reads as TGTGCCAGCAGCTTACCTAGACAGGGAAGCTCCTACGAGCAGTACTTC.

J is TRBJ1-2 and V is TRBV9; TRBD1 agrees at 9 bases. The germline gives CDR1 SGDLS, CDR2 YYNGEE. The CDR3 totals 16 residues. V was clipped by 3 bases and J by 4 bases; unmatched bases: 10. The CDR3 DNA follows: TGTGCCAGCAGCGGACATCCGGGACAGGGCCCCTATGGCTACACCTTC. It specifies CASSGHPGQGPYGYTF.

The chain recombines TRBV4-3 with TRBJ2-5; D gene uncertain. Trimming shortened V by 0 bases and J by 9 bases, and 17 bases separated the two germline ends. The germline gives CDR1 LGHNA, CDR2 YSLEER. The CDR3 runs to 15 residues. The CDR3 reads CASSQEGYVERPQYF. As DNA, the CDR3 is TGCGCCAGCAGCCAAGAAGGGTATGTGGAGAGGCCCCAGTACTTC.

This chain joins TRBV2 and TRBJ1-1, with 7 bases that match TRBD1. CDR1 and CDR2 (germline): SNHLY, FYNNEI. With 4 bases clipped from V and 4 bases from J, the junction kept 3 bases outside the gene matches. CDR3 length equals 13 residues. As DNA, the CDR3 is TGTGCCAGCAGTGCCAGGGGGACCACTGAAGCTTTCTTT. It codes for CASSARGTTEAFF.

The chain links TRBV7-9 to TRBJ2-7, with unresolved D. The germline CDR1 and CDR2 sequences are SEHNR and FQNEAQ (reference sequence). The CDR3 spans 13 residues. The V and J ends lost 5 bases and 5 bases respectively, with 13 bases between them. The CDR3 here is CASSPKAWDEQYF. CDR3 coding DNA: TGTGCCAGCAGCCCAAAGGCATGGGACGAGCAGTACTTC.

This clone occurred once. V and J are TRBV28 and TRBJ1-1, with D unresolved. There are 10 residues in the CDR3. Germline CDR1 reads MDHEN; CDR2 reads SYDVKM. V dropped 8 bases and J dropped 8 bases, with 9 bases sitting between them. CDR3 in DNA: TGTGCCAGCGGGTTAAGGGAAGCTTTCTTT. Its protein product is CASGLREAFF.

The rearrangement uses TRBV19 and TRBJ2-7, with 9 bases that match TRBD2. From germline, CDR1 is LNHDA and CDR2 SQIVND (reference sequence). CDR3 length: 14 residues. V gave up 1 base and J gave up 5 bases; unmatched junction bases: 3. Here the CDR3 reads CASSIGSGRNEQYF. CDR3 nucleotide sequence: TGTGCCAGTAGTATAGGGAGCGGGAGGAACGAGCAGTACTTC.

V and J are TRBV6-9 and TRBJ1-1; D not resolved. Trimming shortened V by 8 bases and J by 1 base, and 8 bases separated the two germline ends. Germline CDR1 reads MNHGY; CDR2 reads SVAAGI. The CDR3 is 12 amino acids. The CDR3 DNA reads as TGTGCCAGCGCTACCGGGAACACTGAAGCTTTCTTT. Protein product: CASATGNTEAFF.

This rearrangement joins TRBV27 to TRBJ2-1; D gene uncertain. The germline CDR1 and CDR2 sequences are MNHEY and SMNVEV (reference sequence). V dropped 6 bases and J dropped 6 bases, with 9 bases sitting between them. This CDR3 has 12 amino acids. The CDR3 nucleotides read TGTGCCAGCAGAATACAAGGCAATGAGCAGTTCTTC. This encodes CASRIQGNEQFF.

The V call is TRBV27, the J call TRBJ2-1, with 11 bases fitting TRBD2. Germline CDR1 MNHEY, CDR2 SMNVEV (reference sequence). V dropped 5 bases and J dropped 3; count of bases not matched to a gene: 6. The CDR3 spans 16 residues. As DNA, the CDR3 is TGTGCCAGCAGTAATTTAGCGGGAGGGAACTACAATGAGCAGTTCTTC. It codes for CASSNLAGGNYNEQFF.

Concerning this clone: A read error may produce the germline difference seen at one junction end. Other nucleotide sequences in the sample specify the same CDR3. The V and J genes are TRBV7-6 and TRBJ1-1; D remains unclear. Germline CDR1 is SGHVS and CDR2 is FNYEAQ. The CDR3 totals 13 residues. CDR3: CASSPWSQSEAFF. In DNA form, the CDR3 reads TGTGCCAGCAGCCCATGGTCGCAGTCTGAAGCCTTCTTT.

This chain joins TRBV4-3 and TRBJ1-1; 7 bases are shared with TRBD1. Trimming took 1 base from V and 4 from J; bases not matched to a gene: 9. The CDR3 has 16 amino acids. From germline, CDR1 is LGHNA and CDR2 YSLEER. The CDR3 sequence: CASSQVSHRGSTEAFF. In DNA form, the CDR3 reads TGCGCCAGCAGCCAAGTTAGTCACAGGGGCAGCACTGAAGCTTTCTTT.

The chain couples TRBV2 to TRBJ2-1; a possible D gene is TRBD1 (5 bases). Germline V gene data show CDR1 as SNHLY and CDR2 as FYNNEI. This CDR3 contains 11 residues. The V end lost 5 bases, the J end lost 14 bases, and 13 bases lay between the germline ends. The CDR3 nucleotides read TGTGCCAGCAGTTCGAACAGGTTTAAGTTCTTC. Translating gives CASSSNRFKFF.

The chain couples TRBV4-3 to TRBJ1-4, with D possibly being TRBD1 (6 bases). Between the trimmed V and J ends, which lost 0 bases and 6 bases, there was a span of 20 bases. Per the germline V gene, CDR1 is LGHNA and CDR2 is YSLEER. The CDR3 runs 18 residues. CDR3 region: CASSQDRDIGEVDEKLFF. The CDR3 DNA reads TGCGCCAGCAGCCAAGATCGGGACATAGGGGAAGTTGATGAAAAACTGTTTTTT.

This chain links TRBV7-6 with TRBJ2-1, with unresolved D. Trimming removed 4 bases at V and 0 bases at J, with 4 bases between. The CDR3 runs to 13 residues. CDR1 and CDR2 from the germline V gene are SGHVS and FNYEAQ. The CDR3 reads CASSSRSYNEQFF. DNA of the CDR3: TGTGCCAGCAGCTCTCGCTCCTACAATGAGCAGTTCTTC.

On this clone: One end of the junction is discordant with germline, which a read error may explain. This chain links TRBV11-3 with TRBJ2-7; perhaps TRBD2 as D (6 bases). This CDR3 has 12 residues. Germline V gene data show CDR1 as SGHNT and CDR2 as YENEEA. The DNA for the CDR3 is TGTGCCAGCAGCTTAGGCGAGGGAGGCAACCACTTC. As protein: CASSLGEGGNHF.

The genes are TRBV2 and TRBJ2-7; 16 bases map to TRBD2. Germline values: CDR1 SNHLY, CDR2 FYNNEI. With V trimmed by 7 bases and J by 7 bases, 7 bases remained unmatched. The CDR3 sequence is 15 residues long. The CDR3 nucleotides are TGTGCCAGCACCCGAGGGACTAGCGGGAGGGGAGAGCAGTACTTC. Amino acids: CASTRGTSGRGEQYF. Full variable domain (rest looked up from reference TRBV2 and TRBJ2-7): EPEVTQTPSHQVTQMGQEVILRCVPISNHLYFYWYRQILGQKVEFLVSFYNNEISEKSEIFDDQFSVERPDGSNFTLKIRSTKLEDSAMYFCASTRGTSGRGEQYFGPGTRLTVT.

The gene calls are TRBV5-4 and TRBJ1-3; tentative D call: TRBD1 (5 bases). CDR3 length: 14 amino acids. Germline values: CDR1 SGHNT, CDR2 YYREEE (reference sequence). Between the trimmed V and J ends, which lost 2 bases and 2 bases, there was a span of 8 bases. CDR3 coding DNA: TGTGCCAGCAGCTTAGGAGGGGCTGGAAACACCATATATTTT. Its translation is CASSLGGAGNTIYF.

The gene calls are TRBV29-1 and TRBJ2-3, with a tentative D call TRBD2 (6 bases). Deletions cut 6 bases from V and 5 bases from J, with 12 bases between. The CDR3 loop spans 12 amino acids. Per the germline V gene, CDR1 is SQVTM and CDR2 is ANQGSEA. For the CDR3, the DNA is TGCAGCGTAGGGACTTTTTTAGATACGCAGTATTTT. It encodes CSVGTFLDTQYF.

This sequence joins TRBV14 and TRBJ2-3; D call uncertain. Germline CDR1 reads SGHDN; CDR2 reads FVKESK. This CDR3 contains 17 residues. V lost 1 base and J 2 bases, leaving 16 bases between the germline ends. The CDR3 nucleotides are TGTGCCAGCAGCCAAGGAAGGTACCACACCATCACAGATACGCAGTATTTT. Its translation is CASSQGRYHTITDTQYF.

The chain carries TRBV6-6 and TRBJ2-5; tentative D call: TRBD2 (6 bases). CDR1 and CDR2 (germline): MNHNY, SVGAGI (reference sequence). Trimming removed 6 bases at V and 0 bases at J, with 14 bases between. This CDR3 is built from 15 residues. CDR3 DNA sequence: TGTGCCAGCAGGGGGTTCGGGGGTAACCAAGAGACCCAGTACTTC. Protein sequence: CASRGFGGNQETQYF.